This TCR beta chain was recovered during a study of blood T cell repertoires in COVID-19. Turning to the study itself: Samples taken during acute and convalescent COVID-19 were collected in the United States, Italy and Spain. The cDNA or gDNA used as material had been derived from T cells, B-cell-depleted T cells, or PBMCs.

Methods used by the authors: Amplified reference gene primers provided the basis for estimating nucleated cell counts. Method: immunoSEQ multiplex PCR; TCRdb's copy keeps in-frame clones and lacks some. V and J calls and clone size are as listed in that table; D and trimming were resolved from the DNA. Among some 80,000 clones listed, 90% to 95% were seen once. A Seattle source enrolled patients during active infection and followed them longitudinally. CDR1 and CDR2 from the germline V gene are SNHLY and FYNNEI. The length of the CDR3 is 14 residues. Trimming left V 4 bases short and J 2 bases short, with 10 bases between.

This chain connects TRBV2 to TRBJ2-3; TRBD1 might be the D (5 bases). The sample taken for sequencing was peripheral blood. The source is a middle-aged man with COVID-19, enrolled during active disease. CDR3: CASSAGFSTDTQYF. The CDR3 nucleotides are TGTGCCAGCAGTGCAGGGTTCTCCACAGATACGCAGTATTTT.